There are many counts of the clone carrying this T cell receptor (beta chain). The entry originates in a study of low-dose radiotherapy and immunotherapy resistance in tumors. Across the study: Each fraction given to Cohort 2 every two weeks delivered 1 Gy, and the total reached 13 Gy over 26 weeks. Aspirin was administered orally at 300 mg daily for four cycles, commencing on cycle 1 day 1.

V lost 1 base to trimming and J lost 0 bases, with 7 bases between them. CDR3 size: 14 residues. Germline CDR1 reads MNHNS; CDR2 reads SASEGT. cDNA synthesis used a TRAV/TRBV-specific primer set for both chains. Both a constant-region primer and a V-primer adapter served to amplify TCRs across roughly 20 PCR cycles. TCRdb analysed the reads with MiXCR anew, one entry per CDR3 protein. The data hold approximately 90,000 distinct CDR3 sequences, with 9.4% observed a single time. Sample time point: before trial treatment. Each donor was administered nivolumab, ipilimumab, aspirin, low-dose cyclophosphamide and low-dose radiotherapy.

This sequence originates from a male donor with prostate cancer. The chain recombines TRBV6-1 with TRBJ2-7; D remains unclear. Sample: PBMCs, taken before treatment. The CDR3 here is CASSEDISSYEQYF. CDR3 nucleotide sequence: TGTGCCAGCAGTGAAGATATCAGCTCCTACGAGCAGTACTTC.